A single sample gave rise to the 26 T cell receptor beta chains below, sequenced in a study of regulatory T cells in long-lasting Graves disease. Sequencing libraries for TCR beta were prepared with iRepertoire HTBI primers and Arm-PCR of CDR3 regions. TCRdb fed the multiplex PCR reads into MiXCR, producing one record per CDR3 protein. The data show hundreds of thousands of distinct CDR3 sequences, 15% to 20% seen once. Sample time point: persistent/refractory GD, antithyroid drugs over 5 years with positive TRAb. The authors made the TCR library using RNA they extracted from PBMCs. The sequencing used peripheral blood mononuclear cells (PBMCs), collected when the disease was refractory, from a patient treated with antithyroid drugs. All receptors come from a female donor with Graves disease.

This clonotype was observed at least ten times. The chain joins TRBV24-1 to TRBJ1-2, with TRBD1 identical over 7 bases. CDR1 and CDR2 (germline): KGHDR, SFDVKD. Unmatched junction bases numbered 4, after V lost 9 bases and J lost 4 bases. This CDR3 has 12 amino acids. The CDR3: CATEDRVYGYTF. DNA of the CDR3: TGTGCCACCGAAGACAGGGTCTATGGCTACACCTTC.

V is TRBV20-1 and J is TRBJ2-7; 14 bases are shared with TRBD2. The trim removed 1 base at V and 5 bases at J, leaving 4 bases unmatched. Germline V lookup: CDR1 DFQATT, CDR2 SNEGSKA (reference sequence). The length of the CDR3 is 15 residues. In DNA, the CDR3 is TGCAGTGCTAGAGCCGGGACTAGCGGGAGTGACGAGCAGTACTTC. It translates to CSARAGTSGSDEQYF.

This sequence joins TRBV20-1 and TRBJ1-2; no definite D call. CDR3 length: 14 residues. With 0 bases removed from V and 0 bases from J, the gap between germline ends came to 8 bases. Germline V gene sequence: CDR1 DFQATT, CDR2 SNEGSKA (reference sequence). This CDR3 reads CSARERGPNYGYTF. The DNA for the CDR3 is TGCAGTGCTAGAGAGCGCGGGCCTAACTATGGCTACACCTTC.

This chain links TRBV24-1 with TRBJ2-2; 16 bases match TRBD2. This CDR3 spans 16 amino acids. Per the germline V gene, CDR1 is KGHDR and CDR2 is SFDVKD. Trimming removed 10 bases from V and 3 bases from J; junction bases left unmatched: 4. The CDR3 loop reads CATGLAGGTHTGELFF. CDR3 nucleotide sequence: TGTGCCACGGGACTAGCGGGAGGGACCCACACCGGGGAGCTGTTTTTT.

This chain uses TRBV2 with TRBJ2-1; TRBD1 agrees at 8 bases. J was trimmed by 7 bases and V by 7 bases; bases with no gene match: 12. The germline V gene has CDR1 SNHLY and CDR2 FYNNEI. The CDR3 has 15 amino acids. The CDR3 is CASNTFGQGGNEQFF. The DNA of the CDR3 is TGTGCCAGCAACACGTTCGGACAGGGTGGAAATGAGCAGTTCTTC. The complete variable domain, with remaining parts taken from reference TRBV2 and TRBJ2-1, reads EPEVTQTPSHQVTQMGQEVILRCVPISNHLYFYWYRQILGQKVEFLVSFYNNEISEKSEIFDDQFSVERPDGSNFTLKIRSTKLEDSAMYFCASNTFGQGGNEQFFGPGTRLTVL.

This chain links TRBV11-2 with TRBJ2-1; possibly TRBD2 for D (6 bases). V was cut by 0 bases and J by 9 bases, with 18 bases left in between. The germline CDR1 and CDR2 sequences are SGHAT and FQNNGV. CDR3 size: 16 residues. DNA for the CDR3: TGTGCCAGCAGCTTAGAAGGAGGGGACCCCGCGGGTGAGCAGTTCTTC. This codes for CASSLEGGDPAGEQFF.

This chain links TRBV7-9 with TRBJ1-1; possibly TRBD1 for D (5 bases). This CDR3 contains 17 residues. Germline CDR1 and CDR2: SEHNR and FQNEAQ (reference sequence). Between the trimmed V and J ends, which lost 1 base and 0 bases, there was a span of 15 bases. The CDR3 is CASSLGVAGPLNTEAFF. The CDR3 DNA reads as TGTGCCAGCAGCTTAGGGGTCGCGGGGCCCCTGAACACTGAAGCTTTCTTT.

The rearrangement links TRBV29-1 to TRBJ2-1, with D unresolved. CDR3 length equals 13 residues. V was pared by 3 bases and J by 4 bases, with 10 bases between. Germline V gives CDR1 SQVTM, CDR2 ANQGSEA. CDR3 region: CSVDKGGYNEQFF. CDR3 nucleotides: TGCAGCGTTGATAAGGGCGGATACAATGAGCAGTTCTTC.

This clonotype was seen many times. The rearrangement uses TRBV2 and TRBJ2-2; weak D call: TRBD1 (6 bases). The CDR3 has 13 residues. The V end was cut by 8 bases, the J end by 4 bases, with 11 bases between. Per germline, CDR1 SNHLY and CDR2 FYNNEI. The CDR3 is CASDRTATGELFF. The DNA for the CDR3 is TGTGCCAGCGACAGGACGGCCACCGGGGAGCTGTTTTTT.

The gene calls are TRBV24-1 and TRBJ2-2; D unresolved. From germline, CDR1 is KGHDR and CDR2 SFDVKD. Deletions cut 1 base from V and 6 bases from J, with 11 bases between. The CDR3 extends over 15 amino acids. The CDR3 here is CATSDLGQISGELFF. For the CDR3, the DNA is TGTGCCACCAGTGATTTAGGGCAGATCTCCGGGGAGCTGTTTTTT.

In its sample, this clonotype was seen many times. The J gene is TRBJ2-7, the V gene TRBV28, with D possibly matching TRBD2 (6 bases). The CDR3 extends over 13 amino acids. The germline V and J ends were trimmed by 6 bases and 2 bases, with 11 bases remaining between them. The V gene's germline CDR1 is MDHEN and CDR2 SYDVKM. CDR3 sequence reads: CASSWRGAYEQYF. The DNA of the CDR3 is TGTGCCAGCAGCTGGAGGGGAGCCTACGAGCAGTACTTC.

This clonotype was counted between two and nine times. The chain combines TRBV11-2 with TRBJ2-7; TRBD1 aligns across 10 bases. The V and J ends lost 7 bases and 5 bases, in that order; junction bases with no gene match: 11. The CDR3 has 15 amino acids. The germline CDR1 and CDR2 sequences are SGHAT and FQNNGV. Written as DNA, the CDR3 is TGTGCCAGCACCTGGGGGAGGACAGGGGGGGACGAGCAGTACTTC. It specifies CASTWGRTGGDEQYF.

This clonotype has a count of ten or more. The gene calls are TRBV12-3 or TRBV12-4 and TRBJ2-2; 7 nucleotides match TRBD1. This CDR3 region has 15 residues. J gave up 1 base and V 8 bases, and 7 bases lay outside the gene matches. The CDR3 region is CASRKYRGNTGELFF. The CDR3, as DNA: TGTGCCAGCCGGAAGTACAGGGGGAACACCGGGGAGCTGTTTTTT.

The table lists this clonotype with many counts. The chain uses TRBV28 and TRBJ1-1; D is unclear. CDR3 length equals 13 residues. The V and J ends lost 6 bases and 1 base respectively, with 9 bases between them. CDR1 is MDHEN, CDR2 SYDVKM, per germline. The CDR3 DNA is TGTGCCAGCAGCCCCCCGGAGAACACTGAAGCTTTCTTT. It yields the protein CASSPPENTEAFF.

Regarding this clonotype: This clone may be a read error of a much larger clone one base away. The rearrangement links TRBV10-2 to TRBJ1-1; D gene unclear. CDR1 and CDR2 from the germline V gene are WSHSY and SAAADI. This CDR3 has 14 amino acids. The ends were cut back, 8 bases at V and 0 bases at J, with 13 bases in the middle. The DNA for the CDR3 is TGCGCCAGCGCGATGGGAAATTTGAACACTGAAGCTTTCTTT. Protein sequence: CASAMGNLNTEAFF.

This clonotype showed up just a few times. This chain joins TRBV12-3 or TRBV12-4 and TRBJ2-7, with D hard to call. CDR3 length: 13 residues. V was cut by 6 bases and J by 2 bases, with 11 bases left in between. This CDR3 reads CASSSSETYEQYF. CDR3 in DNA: TGTGCCAGCAGCTCGTCGGAAACCTACGAGCAGTACTTC.

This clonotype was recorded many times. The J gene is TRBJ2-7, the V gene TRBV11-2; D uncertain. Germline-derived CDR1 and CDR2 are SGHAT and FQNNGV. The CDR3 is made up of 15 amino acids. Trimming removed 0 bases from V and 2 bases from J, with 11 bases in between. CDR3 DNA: TGTGCCAGCAGCTTAGATGGCAGGCCTACCTACGAGCAGTACTTC. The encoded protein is CASSLDGRPTYEQYF.

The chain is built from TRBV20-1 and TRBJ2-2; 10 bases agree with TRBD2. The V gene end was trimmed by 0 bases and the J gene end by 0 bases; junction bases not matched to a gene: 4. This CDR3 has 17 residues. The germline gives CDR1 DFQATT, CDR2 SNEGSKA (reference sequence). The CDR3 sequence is CSARDRLAGANTGELFF. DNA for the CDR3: TGCAGTGCTAGAGATAGGCTAGCGGGAGCGAACACCGGGGAGCTGTTTTTT.

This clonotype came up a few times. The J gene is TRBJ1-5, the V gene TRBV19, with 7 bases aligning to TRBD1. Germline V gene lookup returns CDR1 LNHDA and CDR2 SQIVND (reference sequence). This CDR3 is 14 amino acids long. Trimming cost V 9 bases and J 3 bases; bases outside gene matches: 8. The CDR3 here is CASETGALNQPQHF. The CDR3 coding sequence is TGTGCCAGCGAAACAGGGGCGCTCAATCAGCCCCAGCATTTT.

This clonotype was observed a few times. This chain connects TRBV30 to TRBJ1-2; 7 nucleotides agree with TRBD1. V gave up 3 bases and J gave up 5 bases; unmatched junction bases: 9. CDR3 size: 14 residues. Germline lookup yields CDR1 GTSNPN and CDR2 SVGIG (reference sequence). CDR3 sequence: CAWSGEGAQYGYTF. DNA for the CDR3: TGTGCCTGGAGCGGGGAGGGGGCCCAATATGGCTACACCTTC.

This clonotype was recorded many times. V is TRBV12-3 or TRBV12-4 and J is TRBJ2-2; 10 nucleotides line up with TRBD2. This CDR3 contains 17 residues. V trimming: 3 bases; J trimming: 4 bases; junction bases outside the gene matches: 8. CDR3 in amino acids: CASSFQREGPVTGELFF. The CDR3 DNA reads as TGTGCCAGCAGTTTTCAGCGGGAGGGCCCCGTCACCGGGGAGCTGTTTTTT.

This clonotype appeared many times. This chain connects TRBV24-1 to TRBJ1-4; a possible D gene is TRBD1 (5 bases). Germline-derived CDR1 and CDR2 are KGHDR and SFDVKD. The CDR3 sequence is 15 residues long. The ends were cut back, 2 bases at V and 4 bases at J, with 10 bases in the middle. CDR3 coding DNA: TGTGCCACCAGTGATTCGGGACTCTATAATGAAAAACTGTTTTTT. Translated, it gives CATSDSGLYNEKLFF.

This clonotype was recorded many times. CDR3 coding DNA: TGTGCCAGCGCCCGGGCTAGCGGACTCCAGGAGACCCAGTACTTC. It specifies CASARASGLQETQYF. The chain uses TRBV3-1 and TRBJ2-5; TRBD2 matches 7 bases. V lost 8 bases, J lost 5 bases, and 14 bases stayed unmatched. The germline gives CDR1 LGHDT, CDR2 YNNKEL (reference sequence). This CDR3 is 15 amino acids long.

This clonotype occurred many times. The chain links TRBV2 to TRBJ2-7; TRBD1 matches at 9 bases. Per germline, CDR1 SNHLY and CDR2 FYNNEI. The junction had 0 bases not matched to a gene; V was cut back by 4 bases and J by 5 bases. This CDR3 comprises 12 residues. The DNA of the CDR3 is TGTGCCAGCAGTGGGACAGGGGACGAGCAGTACTTC. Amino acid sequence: CASSGTGDEQYF.

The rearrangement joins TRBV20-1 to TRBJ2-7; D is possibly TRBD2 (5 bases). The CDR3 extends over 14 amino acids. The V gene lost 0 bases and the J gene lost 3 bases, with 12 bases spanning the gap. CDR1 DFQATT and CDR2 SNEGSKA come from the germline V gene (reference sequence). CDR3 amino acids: CSARDTSRGYEQYF. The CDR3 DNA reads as TGCAGTGCTAGAGATACGAGTCGGGGCTACGAGCAGTACTTC.

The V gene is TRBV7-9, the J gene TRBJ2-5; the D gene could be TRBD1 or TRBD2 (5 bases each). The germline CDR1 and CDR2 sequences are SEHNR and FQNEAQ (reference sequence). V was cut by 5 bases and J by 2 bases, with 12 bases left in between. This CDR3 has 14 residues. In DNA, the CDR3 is TGTGCCAGCAGCCCCCCCTGGGGGCAAGAGACCCAGTACTTC. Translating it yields CASSPPWGQETQYF.